The 25 T cell receptor beta chains in this list originate from one sample, sequenced in a study of blood T cell repertoires in COVID-19 (TCRdb year 2020). Receptor amplification or capture employed the immunoSEQ multiplex PCR assay. The clones in this table, taken by TCRdb from immuneACCESS, are in-frame only. Not every clone is retained; where verified, under half of the shortfall comes from an unresolved V gene, and the cause of the rest is unknown. For this sample there are 55,000 to 60,000 clones; about 88% appear just once. Clones ranked in the top ten supply about 15% of the sample. The sequenced material came from peripheral blood. Receptors were obtained from a man in his 70s with active COVID-19.

V gene TRBV6-5 combines with J gene TRBJ1-1; 7 nucleotides agree with TRBD1. V lost 6 bases and J lost 4; bases outside the gene matches: 8. The germline CDR1 and CDR2 sequences are MNHEY and SVGAGI. There are 14 residues in the CDR3. In DNA, the CDR3 is TGTGCCAGCAGCCAGAGGGGGCCTGGCACTGAAGCTTTCTTT. It translates to CASSQRGPGTEAFF.

V usage is TRBV28 and J usage is TRBJ1-6, with D possibly being TRBD1 (5 bases). This CDR3 comprises 15 residues. V shed 5 bases and J shed 6 bases, with 14 bases lying between them. CDR1 and CDR2 (germline): MDHEN, SYDVKM. CDR3 nucleotides: TGTGCCAGCAGTCCACCGCCAGGGCTTAATTCACCCCTCCACTTT. Its protein product is CASSPPPGLNSPLHF.

The V and J genes are TRBV28 and TRBJ2-1, with D unresolved. Germline loops: CDR1 MDHEN, CDR2 SYDVKM. Trimming cost V 7 bases and J 6 bases, with 16 bases left between them. The CDR3 has 14 amino acids. The CDR3 DNA is TGTGCCAGCACCTCCGGCCCTCCGGGCAATGAGCAGTTCTTC. It codes for CASTSGPPGNEQFF.

This clone was seen once. This chain connects TRBV11-2 to TRBJ2-1; 12 bases match TRBD2. Germline lookup yields CDR1 SGHAT and CDR2 FQNNGV. The V gene end was trimmed by 1 base and the J gene end by 7 bases; junction bases not matched to a gene: 5. This CDR3 is 16 amino acids long. CDR3 sequence (DNA): TGTGCCAGCAGCTTAGTGACTAGCGGGAGTGGGAATGAGCAGTTCTTC. This gives the protein CASSLVTSGSGNEQFF. The variable domain in full, with the rest retrieved from reference TRBV11-2 and TRBJ2-1, is EAGVAQSPRYKIIEKRQSVAFWCNPISGHATLYWYQQILGQGPKLLIQFQNNGVVDDSQLPKDRFSAERLKGVDSTLKIQPAKLEDSAVYLCASSLVTSGSGNEQFFGPGTRLTVL.

The V gene is TRBV5-8, the J gene TRBJ1-1; D might be TRBD1 (6 bases). CDR1 and CDR2 from the germline V gene are SGHTS and YDEGEE. V was trimmed by 4 bases and J by 6 bases, leaving 16 bases between them. This CDR3 is built from 14 residues. Here the CDR3 DNA reads TGTGCCAGCAGCAGGGCGGCAGGGGACGCTGAAGCTTTCTTT. Translating gives CASSRAAGDAEAFF.

The chain uses TRBV2 and TRBJ2-7; possibly TRBD2 for D (7 bases). Germline V gene lookup returns CDR1 SNHLY and CDR2 FYNNEI. This CDR3 has 13 amino acids. Trimming shortened V by 7 bases and J by 6 bases, and 16 bases separated the two germline ends. CDR3 sequence reads: CASTVTGGGEQYF. DNA of the CDR3: TGTGCCAGCACCGTCACGGGGGGCGGCGAGCAGTACTTC. Based on the CDR3 plus reference TRBV2 and TRBJ2-7, the full variable domain is EPEVTQTPSHQVTQMGQEVILRCVPISNHLYFYWYRQILGQKVEFLVSFYNNEISEKSEIFDDQFSVERPDGSNFTLKIRSTKLEDSAMYFCASTVTGGGEQYFGPGTRLTVT.

The chain carries TRBV28 and TRBJ2-2; D remains ambiguous. Looked up from germline, CDR1 is MDHEN and CDR2 is SYDVKM. Trimming took off 7 bases at V and 0 bases at J, with 9 bases between the two ends. The CDR3 is 14 residues long. For the CDR3, the DNA is TGTGCCAGCACACTGGTATCGAACACCGGGGAGCTGTTTTTT. Its translation is CASTLVSNTGELFF.

V is TRBV4-3 and J is TRBJ1-2; maybe TRBD1 (5 bases). Per the germline V gene, CDR1 is LGHNA and CDR2 is YSLEER. Trimming removed 3 bases at V and 6 bases at J, with 17 bases between. CDR3 length: 15 amino acids. This chain's CDR3 is CASSQGGDVSNGYTF. CDR3 coding DNA: TGCGCCAGCAGCCAGGGGGGTGACGTGAGTAATGGCTACACCTTC.

The genes are TRBV7-9 and TRBJ1-1; TRBD1 is a possible D gene (5 bases). Per the germline V gene, CDR1 is SEHNR and CDR2 is FQNEAQ (reference sequence). This CDR3 is built from 14 residues. Trimming pared 2 bases from V and 5 bases from J, leaving 12 bases between. CDR3 amino acids: CASSLQGSGTEAFF. The CDR3 DNA is TGTGCCAGCAGCTTACAGGGAAGCGGGACTGAAGCTTTCTTT.

The rearrangement uses TRBV4-2 and TRBJ2-7; 11 bases align to TRBD2. The CDR3 sequence is 14 residues long. The V segment lost 4 bases and the J segment 6 bases; nucleotides outside the gene matches: 5. CDR1 is LGHNA and CDR2 is YNFKEQ in the germline V gene. The CDR3 sequence: CASSPLAGGGEQYF. CDR3 coding DNA: TGTGCCAGCAGCCCCCTAGCGGGAGGTGGCGAGCAGTACTTC.

This clone has only one observation. The rearrangement uses TRBV7-8 and TRBJ1-1; 7 positions match TRBD1. The CDR3 has 15 amino acids. J was trimmed by 1 base and V by 4 bases; bases with no gene match: 6. Germline CDR1 is SGHVS and CDR2 is FQNEAQ. CDR3 in DNA: TGTGCCAGCAGCTCGGGGGACAGAAGGAACACTGAAGCTTTCTTT. Protein: CASSSGDRRNTEAFF.

This chain links TRBV6-5 with TRBJ2-7, with unresolved D. From germline, CDR1 is MNHEY and CDR2 SVGAGI. CDR3 length: 15 amino acids. Between the trimmed V and J ends, which lost 2 bases and 3 bases, there was a span of 14 bases. This CDR3 is CASSYGSLGGYEQYF. In DNA form, the CDR3 reads TGTGCCAGCAGTTACGGCAGCCTAGGTGGCTACGAGCAGTACTTC.

The chain has TRBV5-4 and TRBJ1-1, with D possibly TRBD1 on 5 matching bases. V lost 0 bases and J 1 base, leaving 16 bases between the germline ends. From germline, CDR1 is SGHNT and CDR2 YYREEE (reference sequence). There are 17 residues in the CDR3. This CDR3 is CASSLAWGKTANTEAFF. CDR3 sequence (DNA): TGTGCCAGCAGCTTGGCATGGGGAAAGACAGCGAACACTGAAGCTTTCTTT.

The chain recombines TRBV7-8 with TRBJ1-6, with a possible D match to TRBD1 (5 bases). The CDR3 contains 15 residues. Trimming took 3 bases from V and 5 from J, leaving 11 bases between them. Per the germline V gene, CDR1 is SGHVS and CDR2 is FQNEAQ. This CDR3 is CASSFGGGNNSPLHF. The CDR3 DNA reads TGTGCCAGCAGCTTCGGGGGTGGGAATAATTCACCCCTCCACTTT.

V and J are TRBV30 and TRBJ2-7, with 10 positions matching TRBD1. This CDR3 region has 15 residues. Trimming took 3 bases from V and 4 from J; bases not matched to a gene: 9. CDR1 and CDR2 (germline): GTSNPN, SVGIG (reference sequence). The CDR3 bases are TGTGCCTGGAGCGAACGGGACAGGGGCTTGTACGAGCAGTACTTC. Encoded protein: CAWSERDRGLYEQYF.

The genes are TRBV19 and TRBJ2-7; unclear D gene. Deletions cut 6 bases from V and 3 bases from J, with 21 bases between. The CDR3 has 16 amino acids. CDR1 is LNHDA and CDR2 is SQIVND in the germline V gene (reference sequence). This chain's CDR3 is CASSTNAARDHYEQYF. CDR3 in DNA: TGTGCCAGTAGCACGAACGCGGCTAGAGATCACTACGAGCAGTACTTC.

The J gene is TRBJ2-1, the V gene TRBV7-2; TRBD2 matches 7 bases. J gave up 2 bases and V 5 bases, and 3 bases lay outside the gene matches. Per the germline V gene, CDR1 is SGHTA and CDR2 is FQGNSA. The CDR3 sequence is 14 residues long. CDR3 in amino acids: CASSLGRPYNEQFF. The CDR3 DNA sequence: TGTGCCAGCAGCCTCGGGAGGCCCTACAATGAGCAGTTCTTC.

The chain joins TRBV6-1 to TRBJ2-5; 8 positions match TRBD2. The CDR3 extends over 13 amino acids. Trimming took 5 bases from V and 8 from J; bases not matched to a gene: 7. CDR1 is MNHNS and CDR2 is SASEGT in the germline V gene. CDR3 protein: CASSWNSGTTQYF. The DNA for the CDR3 is TGTGCCAGCAGTTGGAATAGCGGGACTACCCAGTACTTC.

The V call is TRBV7-2, the J call TRBJ2-3; tentatively, D is TRBD2 (6 bases). Trimming took off 5 bases at V and 0 bases at J, with 12 bases between the two ends. The germline V gene has CDR1 SGHTA and CDR2 FQGNSA. The CDR3 has 15 amino acids. The DNA of the CDR3 is TGTGCCAGCAGCACCCAAGCGGGTAGCACAGATACGCAGTATTTT. This gives the protein CASSTQAGSTDTQYF.

The chain uses TRBV5-8 and TRBJ2-3, with a tentative D call TRBD2 (5 bases). CDR3 size: 15 residues. Germline CDR1 is SGHTS and CDR2 is YDEGEE. Trimming stripped 1 base from V and 2 bases from J, with 11 bases between. CDR3 coding DNA: TGTGCCAGCAGCTTGCTGGGAGCAACCACAGATACGCAGTATTTT. It is translated as CASSLLGATTDTQYF.

This sequence joins TRBV5-1 and TRBJ2-3; 7 bases are shared with TRBD2. The CDR3 is 18 residues long. Per germline, CDR1 SGHRS and CDR2 YFSETQ. With V trimmed by 4 bases and J by 6 bases, 20 bases remained unmatched. For the CDR3, the DNA is TGCGCCAGCAGCCTCTCCGGCGGGGGATTCCCCCGGGTGGATACGCAGTATTTT. Protein sequence: CASSLSGGGFPRVDTQYF.

The genes are TRBV5-8 and TRBJ2-7; 7 nucleotides line up with TRBD2. J was trimmed by 7 bases and V by 4 bases; bases with no gene match: 26. Looked up from germline, CDR1 is SGHTS and CDR2 is YDEGEE. The CDR3 covers 19 residues. CDR3 amino acids: CASSLTVLFGSSGGKEQYF. The DNA of the CDR3 is TGTGCCAGCAGCCTGACAGTTCTCTTTGGGTCTAGCGGAGGGAAAGAGCAGTACTTC.

The CDR3 nucleotides read TGTGCCAGCAGCATGGACAGGGAGAATCAGCCCCAGCATTTT. Its protein is CASSMDRENQPQHF. V gene TRBV7-2 combines with J gene TRBJ1-5; 8 nucleotides agree with TRBD1. The ends lost 5 bases at V and 4 bases at J; junction bases unmatched: 4. CDR1 and CDR2 (germline): SGHTA, FQGNSA. The CDR3 spans 14 residues.

The chain is built from TRBV27 and TRBJ2-1, with 11 bases lining up with TRBD2. Germline CDR1 MNHEY, CDR2 SMNVEV (reference sequence). The CDR3 consists of 15 residues. Trimming took 0 bases from V and 9 from J; bases not matched to a gene: 4. The CDR3: CASSLSLAGAGEQFF. The CDR3 coding sequence is TGTGCCAGCAGTTTATCACTAGCGGGAGCCGGTGAGCAGTTCTTC.

This rearrangement joins TRBV7-6 to TRBJ2-2; tentatively, D is TRBD2 (5 bases). The V gene's germline CDR1 is SGHVS and CDR2 FNYEAQ. The ends were cut back, 7 bases at V and 0 bases at J, with 9 bases in the middle. The length of the CDR3 is 14 residues. CDR3 amino acids: CASTGGTNTGELFF. The DNA of the CDR3 is TGTGCCAGCACCGGAGGAACGAACACCGGGGAGCTGTTTTTT.